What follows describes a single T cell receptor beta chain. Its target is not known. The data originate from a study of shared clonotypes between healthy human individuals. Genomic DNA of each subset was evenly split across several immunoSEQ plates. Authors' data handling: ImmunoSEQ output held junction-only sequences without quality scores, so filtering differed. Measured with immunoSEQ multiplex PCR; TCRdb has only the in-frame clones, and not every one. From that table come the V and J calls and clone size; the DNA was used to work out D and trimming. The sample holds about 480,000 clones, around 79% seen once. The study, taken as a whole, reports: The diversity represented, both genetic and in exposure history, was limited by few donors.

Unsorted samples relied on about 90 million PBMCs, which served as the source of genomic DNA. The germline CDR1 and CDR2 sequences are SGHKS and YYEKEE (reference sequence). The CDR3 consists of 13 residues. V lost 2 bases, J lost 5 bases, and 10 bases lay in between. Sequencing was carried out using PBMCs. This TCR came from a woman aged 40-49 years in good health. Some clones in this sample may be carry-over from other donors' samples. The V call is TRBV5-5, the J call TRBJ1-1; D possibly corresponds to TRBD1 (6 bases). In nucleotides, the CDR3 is TGTGCCAGCAGCTTACACAGGGATACTGAAGCTTTCTTT. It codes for CASSLHRDTEAFF.